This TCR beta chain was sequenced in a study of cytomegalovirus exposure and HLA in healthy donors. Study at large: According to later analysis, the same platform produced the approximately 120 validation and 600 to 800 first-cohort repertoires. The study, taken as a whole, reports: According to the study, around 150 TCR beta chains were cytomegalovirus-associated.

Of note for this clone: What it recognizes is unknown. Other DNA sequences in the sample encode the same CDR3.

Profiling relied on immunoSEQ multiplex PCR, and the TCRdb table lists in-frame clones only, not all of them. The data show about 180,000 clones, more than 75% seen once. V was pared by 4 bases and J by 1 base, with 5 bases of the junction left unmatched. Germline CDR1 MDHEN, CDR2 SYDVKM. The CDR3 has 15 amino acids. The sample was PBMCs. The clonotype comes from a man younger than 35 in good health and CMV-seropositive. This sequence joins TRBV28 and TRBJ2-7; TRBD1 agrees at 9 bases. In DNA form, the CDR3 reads TGTGCCAGCAGTTCGCCCGGGACAGGGTCCTACGAGCAGTACTTC. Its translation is CASSSPGTGSYEQYF.